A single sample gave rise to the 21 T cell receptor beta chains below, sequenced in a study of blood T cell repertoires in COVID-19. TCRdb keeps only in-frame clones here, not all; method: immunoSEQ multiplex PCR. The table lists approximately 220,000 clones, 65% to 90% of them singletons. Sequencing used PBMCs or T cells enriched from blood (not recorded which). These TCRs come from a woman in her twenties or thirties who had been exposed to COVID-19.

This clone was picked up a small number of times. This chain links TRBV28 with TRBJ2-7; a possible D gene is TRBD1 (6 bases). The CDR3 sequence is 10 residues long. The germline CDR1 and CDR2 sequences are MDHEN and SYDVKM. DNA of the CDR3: TGTACACAGGGCTGCTACGAGCAGTACTTC. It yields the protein CTQGCYEQYF.

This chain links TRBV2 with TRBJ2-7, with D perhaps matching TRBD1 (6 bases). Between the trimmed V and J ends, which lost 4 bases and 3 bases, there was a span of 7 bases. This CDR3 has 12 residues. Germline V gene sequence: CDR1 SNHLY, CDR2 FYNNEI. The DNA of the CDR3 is TGTGCCAGCAGTGTGGACAGCTACGAGCAGTACTTC. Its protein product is CASSVDSYEQYF.

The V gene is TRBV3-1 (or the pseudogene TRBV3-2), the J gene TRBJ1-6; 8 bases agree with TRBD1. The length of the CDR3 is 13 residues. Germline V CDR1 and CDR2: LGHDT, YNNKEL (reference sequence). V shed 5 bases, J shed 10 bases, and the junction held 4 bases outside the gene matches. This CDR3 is CASSDRGSSPLHF. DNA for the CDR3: TGTGCCAGCAGCGACAGGGGATCCTCACCCCTCCACTTT.

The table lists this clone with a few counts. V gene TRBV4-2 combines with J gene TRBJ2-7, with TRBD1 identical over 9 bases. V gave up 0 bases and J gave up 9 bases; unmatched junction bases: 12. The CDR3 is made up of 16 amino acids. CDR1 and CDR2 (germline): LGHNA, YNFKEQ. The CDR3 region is CASSQDQRTGDSVQYF. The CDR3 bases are TGTGCCAGCAGCCAAGATCAAAGGACAGGGGACTCCGTGCAGTACTTC.

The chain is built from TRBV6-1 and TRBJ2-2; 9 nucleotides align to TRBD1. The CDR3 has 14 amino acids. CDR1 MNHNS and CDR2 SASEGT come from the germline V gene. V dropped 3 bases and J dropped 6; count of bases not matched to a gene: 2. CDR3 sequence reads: CASSEGQGPGELFF. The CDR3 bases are TGTGCCAGCAGTGAGGGACAGGGTCCCGGGGAGCTGTTTTTT.

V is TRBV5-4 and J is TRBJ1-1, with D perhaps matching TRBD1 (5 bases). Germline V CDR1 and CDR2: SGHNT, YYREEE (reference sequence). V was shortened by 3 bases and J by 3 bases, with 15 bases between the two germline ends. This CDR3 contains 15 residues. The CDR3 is CASSSGGSSDTEAFF. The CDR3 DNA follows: TGTGCCAGCAGCTCCGGGGGAAGCAGCGACACTGAAGCTTTCTTT.

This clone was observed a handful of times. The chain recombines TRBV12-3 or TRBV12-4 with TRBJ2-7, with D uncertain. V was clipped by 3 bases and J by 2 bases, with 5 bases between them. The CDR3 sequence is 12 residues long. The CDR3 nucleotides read TGTGCCAGCAGTTTTTCTCCCTACGAGCAGTACTTC. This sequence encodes CASSFSPYEQYF.

This CDR3 is CASSLGTYEQYF. For the CDR3, the DNA is TGTGCCAGTAGTCTCGGGACCTACGAGCAGTACTTC. The chain joins TRBV19 to TRBJ2-7, with D maybe TRBD2 (5 bases). The germline V and J ends were trimmed by 5 bases and 2 bases, with 7 bases remaining between them. Per the germline V gene, CDR1 is LNHDA and CDR2 is SQIVND (reference sequence). The CDR3 runs 12 residues. The whole variable domain, filled in from reference TRBV19 and TRBJ2-7, reads DGGITQSPKYLFRKEGQNVTLSCEQNLNHDAMYWYRQDPGQGLRLIYYSQIVNDFQKGDIAEGYSVSREKKESFPLTVTSAQKNPTAFYLCASSLGTYEQYFGPGTRLTVT.

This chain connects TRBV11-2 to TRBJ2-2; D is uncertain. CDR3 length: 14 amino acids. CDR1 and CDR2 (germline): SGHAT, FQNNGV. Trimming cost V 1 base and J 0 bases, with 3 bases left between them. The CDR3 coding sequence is TGTGCCAGCAGCTTAGCAACGAACACCGGGGAGCTGTTTTTT. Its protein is CASSLATNTGELFF. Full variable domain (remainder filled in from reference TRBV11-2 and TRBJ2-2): EAGVAQSPRYKIIEKRQSVAFWCNPISGHATLYWYQQILGQGPKLLIQFQNNGVVDDSQLPKDRFSAERLKGVDSTLKIQPAKLEDSAVYLCASSLATNTGELFFGEGSRLTVL.

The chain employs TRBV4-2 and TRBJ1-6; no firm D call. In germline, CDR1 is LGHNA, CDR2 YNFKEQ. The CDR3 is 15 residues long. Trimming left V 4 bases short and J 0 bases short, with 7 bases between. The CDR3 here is CASSPGSSYNSPLHF. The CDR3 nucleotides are TGTGCCAGCAGCCCGGGGTCCTCCTATAATTCACCCCTCCACTTT.

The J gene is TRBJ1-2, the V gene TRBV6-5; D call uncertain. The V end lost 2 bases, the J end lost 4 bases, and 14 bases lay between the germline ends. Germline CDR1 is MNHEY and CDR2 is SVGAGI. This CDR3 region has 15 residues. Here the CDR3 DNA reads TGTGCCAGCAGTTACGCCCCGGGAGAGGGCTATGGCTACACCTTC. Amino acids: CASSYAPGEGYGYTF.

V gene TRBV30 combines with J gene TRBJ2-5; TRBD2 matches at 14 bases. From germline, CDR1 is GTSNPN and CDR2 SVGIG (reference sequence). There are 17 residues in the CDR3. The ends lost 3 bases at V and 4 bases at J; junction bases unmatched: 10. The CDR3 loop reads CAWSWGTSGGRGETQYF. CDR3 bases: TGTGCCTGGAGCTGGGGGACTAGCGGGGGTCGAGGAGAGACCCAGTACTTC.

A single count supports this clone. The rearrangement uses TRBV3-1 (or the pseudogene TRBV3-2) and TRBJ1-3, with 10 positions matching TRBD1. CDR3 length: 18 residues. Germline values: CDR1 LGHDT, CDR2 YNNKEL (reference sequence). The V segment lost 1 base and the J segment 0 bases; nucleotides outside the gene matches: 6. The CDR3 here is CASSQGTGGGLSGNTIYF. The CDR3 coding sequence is TGTGCCAGCAGCCAAGGGACAGGGGGGGGGCTCTCTGGAAACACCATATATTTT.

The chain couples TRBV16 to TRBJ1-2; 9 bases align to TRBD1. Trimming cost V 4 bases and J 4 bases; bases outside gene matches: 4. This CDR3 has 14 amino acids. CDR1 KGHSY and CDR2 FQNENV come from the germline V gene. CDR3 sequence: CASSPGQGAYGYTF. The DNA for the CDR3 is TGTGCCAGCAGCCCGGGACAGGGTGCCTATGGCTACACCTTC.

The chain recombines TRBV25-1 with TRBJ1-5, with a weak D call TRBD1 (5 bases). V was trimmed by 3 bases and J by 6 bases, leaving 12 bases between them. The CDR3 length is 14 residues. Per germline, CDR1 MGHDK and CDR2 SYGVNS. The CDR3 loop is CASSDGGAGQPQHF. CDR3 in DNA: TGTGCCAGCAGTGACGGGGGAGCGGGTCAGCCCCAGCATTTT. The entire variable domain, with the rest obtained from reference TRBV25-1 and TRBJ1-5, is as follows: EADIYQTPRYLVIGTGKKITLECSQTMGHDKMYWYQQDPGMELHLIHYSYGVNSTEKGDLSSESTVSRIRTEHFPLTLESARPSHTSQYLCASSDGGAGQPQHFGDGTRLSIL.

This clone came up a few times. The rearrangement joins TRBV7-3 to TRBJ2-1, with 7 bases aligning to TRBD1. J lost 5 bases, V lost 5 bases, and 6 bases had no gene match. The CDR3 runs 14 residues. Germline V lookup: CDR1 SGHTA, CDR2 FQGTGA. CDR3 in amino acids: CASSKGTANNEQFF. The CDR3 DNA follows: TGTGCCAGCAGCAAAGGGACAGCTAACAATGAGCAGTTCTTC. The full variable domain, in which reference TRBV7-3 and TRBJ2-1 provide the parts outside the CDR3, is GAGVSQTPSNKVTEKGKYVELRCDPISGHTALYWYRQSLGQGPEFLIYFQGTGAADDSGLPNDRFFAVRPEGSVSTLKIQRTERGDSAVYLCASSKGTANNEQFFGPGTRLTVL.

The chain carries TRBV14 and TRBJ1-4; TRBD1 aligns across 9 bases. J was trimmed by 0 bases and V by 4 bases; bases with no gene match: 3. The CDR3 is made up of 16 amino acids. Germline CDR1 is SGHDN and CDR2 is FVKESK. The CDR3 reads CASSLRDRATNEKLFF. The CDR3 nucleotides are TGTGCCAGCAGCCTCCGGGACAGGGCAACTAATGAAAAACTGTTTTTT.

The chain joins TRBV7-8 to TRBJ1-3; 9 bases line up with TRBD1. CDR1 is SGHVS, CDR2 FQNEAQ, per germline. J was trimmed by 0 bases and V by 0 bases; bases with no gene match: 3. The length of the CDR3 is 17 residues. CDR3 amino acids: CASSLALQGASGNTIYF. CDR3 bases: TGTGCCAGCAGCTTAGCCCTACAGGGGGCCTCTGGAAACACCATATATTTT.

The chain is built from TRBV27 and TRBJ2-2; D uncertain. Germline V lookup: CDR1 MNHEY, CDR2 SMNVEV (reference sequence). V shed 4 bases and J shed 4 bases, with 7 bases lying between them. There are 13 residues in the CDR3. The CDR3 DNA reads TGTGCCAGCAGTTCCCCTCTCACCGGGGAGCTGTTTTTT. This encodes CASSSPLTGELFF.

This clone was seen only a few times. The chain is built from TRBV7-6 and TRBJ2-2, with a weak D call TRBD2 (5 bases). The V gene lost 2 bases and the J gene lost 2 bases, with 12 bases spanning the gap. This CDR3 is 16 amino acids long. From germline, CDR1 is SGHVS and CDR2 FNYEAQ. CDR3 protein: CASSLRGRGNTGELFF. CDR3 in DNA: TGTGCCAGCAGCTTACGGGGTCGGGGAAACACCGGGGAGCTGTTTTTT. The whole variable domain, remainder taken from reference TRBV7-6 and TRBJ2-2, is GAGVSQSPRYKVTKRGQDVALRCDPISGHVSLYWYRQALGQGPEFLTYFNYEAQQDKSGLPNDRFSAERPEGSISTLTIQRTEQRDSAMYRCASSLRGRGNTGELFFGEGSRLTVL.

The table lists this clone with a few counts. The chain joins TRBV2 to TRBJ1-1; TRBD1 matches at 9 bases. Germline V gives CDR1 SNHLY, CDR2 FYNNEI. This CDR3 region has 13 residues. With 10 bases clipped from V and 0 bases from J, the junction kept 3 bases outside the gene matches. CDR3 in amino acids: CATRDRVNTEAFF. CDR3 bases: TGTGCCACCCGGGACAGGGTGAACACTGAAGCTTTCTTT.